One and the same sample provided the 3 T cell receptor beta chains below, sequenced in a study of early T cells in non-severe SARS-CoV-2 infection (dated by TCRdb to the early 2020s). The library was prepared using 5' RACE. TCRdb lists the instrument as NextSeq 500. Clones were called with MiXCR by TCRdb after fastp trimmed the public reads at Q25, and only in-frame beta chains were retained. When rows share a CDR3 protein, they turn into one entry using the most common DNA and genes. In all, the sample holds over 85,000 distinct CDR3 sequences, and approximately 16% of those were seen once. The ten largest account for about 1.3% of the sample. Sequenced sample: whole blood. These receptor sequences come from an adult who was a healthcare worker with PCR-confirmed SARS-CoV-2 infection or an uninfected control (not recorded which).

This clonotype was seen more than once but under ten times. The chain joins TRBV7-2 to TRBJ2-1; TRBD2 might be the D (7 bases). The V and J ends lost 1 base and 4 bases respectively, with 17 bases between them. The V gene's germline CDR1 is SGHTA and CDR2 FQGNSA. This CDR3 spans 17 amino acids. Written as DNA, the CDR3 is TGTGCCAGCAGCTTAGGTGTCGGACTAGGGGGTTACAATGAGCAGTTCTTC. It translates to CASSLGVGLGGYNEQFF.

J is TRBJ2-1 and V is TRBV28; 10 bases are shared with TRBD2. This CDR3 has 16 residues. Germline V CDR1 and CDR2: MDHEN, SYDVKM. Losses at the gene ends were 2 bases for V and 4 bases for J; bases not matched to a gene: 5. CDR3 nucleotides: TGTGCCAGCAGTTTACTAGCGGGGGCTAAATACAATGAGCAGTTCTTC. Translating it yields CASSLLAGAKYNEQFF.

This clonotype was detected only a few times. The CDR3 DNA sequence: TGTGCCAGCAGCCACTATGGGACCCAAGAGACCCAGTACTTC. This gives the protein CASSHYGTQETQYF. The chain carries TRBV6-2 or TRBV6-3 and TRBJ2-5, with D perhaps TRBD1 or TRBD2 (5 bases each). This CDR3 comprises 14 residues. V lost 6 bases, J lost 1 base, and 12 bases lay in between. Germline V lookup: CDR1 MNHEY, CDR2 SVGEGT.